One T cell receptor beta chain is described in this entry. Its antigen is not known. The study sequenced cultured CD4+ T cell DNA using the Oncomine TCR Beta short-read assay. Genomic DNA was drawn out of CD4+ T cells grown in culture. TCRdb passed the PCR reads through MiXCR, listing each CDR3 protein once. The sample shows 20,000 to 25,000 distinct CDR3 sequences, 35% to 45% of them seen only once. The CDR3 has 15 amino acids. Trimming took 7 bases from V and 0 from J, leaving 15 bases between them. This record comes from a study of vaccination and CD4 T cells after COVID-19. Study context: Convalescent patients were SARS-CoV-2 positive by nasal swab PCR; about nine mild, one severe. Findings and caveats of the study: The cohort comprised relatively few convalescent patients, and no early post-infection timepoints were analyzed.

Treatment given: roughly 11-day PBMC culture with coronavirus spike peptide pools or control peptides (ViraFEST assay). Using peptide pools, antigen-specific T cells were expanded in ViraFEST before TCRs were sequenced. The chain recombines TRBV12-3 or TRBV12-4 with TRBJ1-2; tentative D call: TRBD1 (5 bases). This specimen was CD4+ T cells from blood, cultured in vitro, taken before SARS-CoV-2 vaccination. The receptor was derived from a human donor who had recovered from COVID-19. CDR3 coding DNA: TGTGCCAGCACCCCGGGGGGGGGAGCTAACTATGGCTACACCTTC. It translates to CASTPGGGANYGYTF.